This T cell receptor (beta chain) was obtained from a study of blood T cell repertoires in COVID-19. Generated by immunoSEQ multiplex PCR, the TCRdb table keeps only in-frame clones and is missing some. Of tens of thousands of clones in the sample, about 77% were seen once. CDR3 length equals 16 residues. CDR1 is KGHSH, CDR2 LQKENI, per germline. V shed 4 bases, J shed 7 bases, and the junction held 6 bases outside the gene matches. The chain joins TRBV18 to TRBJ1-6, with 11 bases aligning to TRBD1. The material sequenced was peripheral blood. This clonotype was obtained from a human donor with active or convalescent COVID-19. The donor label of this sample is uncertain. The CDR3 loop is CASSRGQGAGNSPLHF. The CDR3 DNA reads as TGTGCCAGCTCACGAGGACAGGGGGCGGGGAATTCACCCCTCCACTTT.